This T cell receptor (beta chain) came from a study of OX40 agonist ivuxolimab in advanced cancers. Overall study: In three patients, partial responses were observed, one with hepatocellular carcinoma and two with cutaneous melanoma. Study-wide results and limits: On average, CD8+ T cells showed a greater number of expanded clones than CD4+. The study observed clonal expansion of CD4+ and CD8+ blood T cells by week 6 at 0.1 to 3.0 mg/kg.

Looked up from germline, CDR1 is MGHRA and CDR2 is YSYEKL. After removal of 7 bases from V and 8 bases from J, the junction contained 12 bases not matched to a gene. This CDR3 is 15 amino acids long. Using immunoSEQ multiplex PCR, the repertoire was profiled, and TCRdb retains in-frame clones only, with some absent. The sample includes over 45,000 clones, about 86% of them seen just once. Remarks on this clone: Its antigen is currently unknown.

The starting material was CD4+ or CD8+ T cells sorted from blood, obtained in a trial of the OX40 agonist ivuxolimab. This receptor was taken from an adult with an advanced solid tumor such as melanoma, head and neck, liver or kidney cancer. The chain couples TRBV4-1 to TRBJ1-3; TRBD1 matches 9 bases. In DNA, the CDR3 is TGCGCCAGCAACCACAGGGGGCACCAAGGGGACACCATATATTTT. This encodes CASNHRGHQGDTIYF.